These 7 T cell receptor beta chains came from one sample sequenced in a study of identifying expanded T cells in peripheral blood. Assay: immunoSEQ multiplex PCR; the TCRdb copy retains only in-frame clones and omits some. The profile covers tens of thousands of clones, with 65% to 85% appearing a single time and roughly a fifth taken by the ten largest. What was sequenced was blood. Receptors originate from a person aged 18 to 75 in good health.

In its sample, this clone was seen a few times. The chain employs TRBV30 and TRBJ1-4; no firm D call. Germline loops: CDR1 GTSNPN, CDR2 SVGIG (reference sequence). V was trimmed by 2 bases and J by 0 bases, leaving 4 bases between them. The CDR3 totals 13 residues. The CDR3 DNA sequence: TGTGCCTGGAGTACAGCAACTAATGAAAAACTGTTTTTT. Amino acid sequence: CAWSTATNEKLFF.

The genes are TRBV15 and TRBJ2-7; a possible D gene is TRBD1 (6 bases). Between the trimmed V and J ends, which lost 3 bases and 3 bases, there was a span of 18 bases. The length of the CDR3 is 16 residues. Germline V gene sequence: CDR1 LNHNV, CDR2 YYDKDF (reference sequence). The DNA for the CDR3 is TGTGCCACCAGCAGGGGGGACACAATCGTAAGCTACGAGCAGTACTTC. It yields the protein CATSRGDTIVSYEQYF.

The chain uses TRBV5-4 and TRBJ1-1; D unresolved. Germline CDR1 and CDR2: SGHNT and YYREEE (reference sequence). This CDR3 has 13 residues. Trimming removed 4 bases at V and 5 bases at J, with 12 bases between. The CDR3 DNA sequence: TGTGCCAGCAGCCCGGGTCAGATAACTGAAGCTTTCTTT. Amino acid sequence: CASSPGQITEAFF.

V is TRBV7-8 and J is TRBJ2-7; 7 nucleotides agree with TRBD1. V shed 7 bases, J shed 3 bases, and the junction held 12 bases outside the gene matches. The CDR3 runs 15 residues. Germline lookup yields CDR1 SGHVS and CDR2 FQNEAQ. This chain's CDR3 is CASTERQGRFYEQYF. The CDR3 region has the DNA TGTGCCAGCACCGAGAGACAGGGACGCTTCTACGAGCAGTACTTC.

This rearrangement joins TRBV5-8 to TRBJ1-1; 9 nucleotides match TRBD1. Per the germline V gene, CDR1 is SGHTS and CDR2 is YDEGEE. V lost 2 bases to trimming and J lost 10 bases; unmatched junction nucleotides: 9. The CDR3 is 14 amino acids. The DNA of the CDR3 is TGTGCCAGCAGCTTTGGAGGACAGGGGTTGGGAGCTTTCTTT. This encodes CASSFGGQGLGAFF.

The V gene is TRBV4-3, the J gene TRBJ2-7; TRBD1 aligns across 10 bases. V lost 4 bases to trimming and J lost 0 bases; unmatched junction nucleotides: 3. CDR1 is LGHNA, CDR2 YSLEER, per germline. This CDR3 is built from 15 residues. The CDR3 loop is CASSPTGGNSYEQYF. The CDR3 DNA reads TGCGCCAGCAGCCCGACAGGGGGCAACTCCTACGAGCAGTACTTC.

V usage is TRBV7-9 and J usage is TRBJ2-4; a weak D match, TRBD2 (5 bases). CDR1 is SEHNR, CDR2 FQNEAQ, per germline (reference sequence). CDR3 size: 16 residues. Between the trimmed V and J ends, which lost 5 bases and 0 bases, there was a span of 14 bases. CDR3 DNA sequence: TGTGCCAGCAGCCCCTGGACTGCCGTAGCCAAAAACATTCAGTACTTC. Translating it yields CASSPWTAVAKNIQYF.